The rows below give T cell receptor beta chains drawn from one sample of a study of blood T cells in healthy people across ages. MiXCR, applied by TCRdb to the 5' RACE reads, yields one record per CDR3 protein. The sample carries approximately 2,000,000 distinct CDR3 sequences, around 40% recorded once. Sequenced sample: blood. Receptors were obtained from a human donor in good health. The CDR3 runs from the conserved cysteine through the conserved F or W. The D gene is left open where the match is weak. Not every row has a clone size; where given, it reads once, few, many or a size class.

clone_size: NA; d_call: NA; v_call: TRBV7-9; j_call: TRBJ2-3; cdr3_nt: TGTGCCAGCAGCTTAGAGGGGGTCACCCTCACAGATACGCAGTATTTT; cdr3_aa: CASSLEGVTLTDTQYF
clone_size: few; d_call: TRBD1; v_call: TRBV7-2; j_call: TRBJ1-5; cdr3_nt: TGTGCCAGCAGTCCCGGACAGGCCCGAAATCAGCCCCAGCATTTT; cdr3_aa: CASSPGQARNQPQHF
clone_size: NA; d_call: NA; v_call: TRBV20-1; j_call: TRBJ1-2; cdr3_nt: TGCAGTGCTAGAGTAGGTCGTAACTATGGCTACACCTTC; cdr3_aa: CSARVGRNYGYTF
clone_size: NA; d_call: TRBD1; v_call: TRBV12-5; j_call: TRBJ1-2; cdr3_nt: TGTGCTAGTGGTTTGGACCCGGGACAGGGGGGCTATGGCTACACCTTC; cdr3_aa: CASGLDPGQGGYGYTF
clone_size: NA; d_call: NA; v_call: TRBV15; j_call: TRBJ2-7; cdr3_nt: TGTGCCACCAGCCCCCGGACAGAATCCTACGAGCAGTACTTC; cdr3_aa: CATSPRTESYEQYF
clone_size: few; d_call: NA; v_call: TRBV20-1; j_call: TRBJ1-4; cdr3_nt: TGCAGTGCTAGGGCAGGGGCGGATGAAAAACTGTTTTTT; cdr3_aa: CSARAGADEKLFF
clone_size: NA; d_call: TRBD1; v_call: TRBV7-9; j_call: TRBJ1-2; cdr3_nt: TGTGCCAGCAGGATTTTGGACAGGGTTGCTGATGGCTACACCTTC; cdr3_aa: CASRILDRVADGYTF
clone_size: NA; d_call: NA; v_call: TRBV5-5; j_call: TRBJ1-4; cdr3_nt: TGTGCCAGCAGCTTAACTCGTAACTGGGGTGAAAAACTGTTTTTT; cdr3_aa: CASSLTRNWGEKLFF
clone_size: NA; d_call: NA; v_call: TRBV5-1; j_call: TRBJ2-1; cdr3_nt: TGCGCCAGCAGCCCTATCGGGACGGGGAGCTACAATGAGCAGTTCTTC; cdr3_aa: CASSPIGTGSYNEQFF
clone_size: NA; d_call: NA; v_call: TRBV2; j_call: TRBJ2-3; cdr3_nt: TGTGCCAGCAACCGGGACATGAACGTCGATACGCAGTATTTT; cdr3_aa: CASNRDMNVDTQYF
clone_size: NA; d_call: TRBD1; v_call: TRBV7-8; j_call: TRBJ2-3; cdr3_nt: TGTGCCAGCCTTGGGACAGGGGCAGATACGCAGTATTTT; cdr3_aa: CASLGTGADTQYF
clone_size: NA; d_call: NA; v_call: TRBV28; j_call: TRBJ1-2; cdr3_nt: TGTGCCAGCAGTTCCTTTGATGGCTACACCTTC; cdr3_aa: CASSSFDGYTF
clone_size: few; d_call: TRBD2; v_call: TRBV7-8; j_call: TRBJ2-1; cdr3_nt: TGTGCCAGCAGCTCCCGGGTAGCGGGGAACAATGAGCAGTTCTTC; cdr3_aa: CASSSRVAGNNEQFF
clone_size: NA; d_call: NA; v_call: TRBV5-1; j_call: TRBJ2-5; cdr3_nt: TGCGCCAGCAGCCCGCGCCACGGGACGGAAGAGACCCAGTACTTC; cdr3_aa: CASSPRHGTEETQYF
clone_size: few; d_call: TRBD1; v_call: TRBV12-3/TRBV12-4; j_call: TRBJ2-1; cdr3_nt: TGTGCCAGCAGTCTCTACCGTGGGACAGGGGACTACAATGAGCAGTTCTTC; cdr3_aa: CASSLYRGTGDYNEQFF
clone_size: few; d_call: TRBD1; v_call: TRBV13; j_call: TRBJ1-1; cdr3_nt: TGTGCCAGCAGCAAAGGACAGGGTCGTAGCACTGAAGCTTTCTTT; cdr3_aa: CASSKGQGRSTEAFF
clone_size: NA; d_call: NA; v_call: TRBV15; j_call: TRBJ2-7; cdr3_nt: TGTGCCGCCAGCAGAGATTTGAGTTACGAGCAGTACTTC; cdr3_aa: CAASRDLSYEQYF
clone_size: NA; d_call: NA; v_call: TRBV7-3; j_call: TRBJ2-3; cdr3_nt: TGTGCCAGCAGCGAGTCTTTGGGGGCGAACACAGATACGCAGTATTTT; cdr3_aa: CASSESLGANTDTQYF
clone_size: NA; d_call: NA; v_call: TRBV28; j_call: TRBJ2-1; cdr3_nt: TGTGCCAGCAGTTCAGCAGGGAATTACAATGAGCAGTTCTTC; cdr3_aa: CASSSAGNYNEQFF
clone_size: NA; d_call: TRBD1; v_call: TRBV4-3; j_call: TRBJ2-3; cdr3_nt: TGCGCCAGCAGCCATGAAACAGGGGGCGTCGAAGATACGCAGTATTTT; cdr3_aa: CASSHETGGVEDTQYF
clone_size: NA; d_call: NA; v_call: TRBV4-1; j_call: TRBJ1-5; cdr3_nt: TGCGCCAGCAGCGTGGGAGAGAATCAGCCCCAGCATTTT; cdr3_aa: CASSVGENQPQHF
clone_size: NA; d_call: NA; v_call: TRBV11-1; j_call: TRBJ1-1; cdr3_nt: TGTGCCAGCAGCTTGGGGATCGGGAGGGGCTACACTGAAGCTTTCTTT; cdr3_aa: CASSLGIGRGYTEAFF
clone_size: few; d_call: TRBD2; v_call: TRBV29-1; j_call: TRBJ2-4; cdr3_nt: TGCAGCGTGGGGTCCTCGGGGGGAGGTGGTAACATTCAGTACTTC; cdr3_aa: CSVGSSGGGGNIQYF
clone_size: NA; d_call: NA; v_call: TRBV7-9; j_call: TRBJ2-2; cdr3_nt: TGTGCCAGCAGGATCACAGCGGTCGGGGAGCTGTTTTTT; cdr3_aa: CASRITAVGELFF
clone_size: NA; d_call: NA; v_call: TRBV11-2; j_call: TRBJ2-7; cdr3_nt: TGTGCCAGCAGCTTCGGTAGCGAGGCGAACTACGAGCAGTACTTC; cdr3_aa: CASSFGSEANYEQYF
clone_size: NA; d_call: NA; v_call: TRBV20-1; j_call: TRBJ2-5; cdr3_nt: TGCAGTGCGCCTTCCTCCGGGTACCAAGGGACCCAGTACTTC; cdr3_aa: CSAPSSGYQGTQYF
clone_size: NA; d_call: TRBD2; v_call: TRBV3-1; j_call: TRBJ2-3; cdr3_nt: TGTGCCAGCAGCCCCACTAGCGGCATCACAGATACGCAGTATTTT; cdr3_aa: CASSPTSGITDTQYF
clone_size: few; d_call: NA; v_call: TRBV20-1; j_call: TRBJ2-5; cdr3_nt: TGCAGCCTCATAGCGTTCGAGACCCAGTACTTC; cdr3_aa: CSLIAFETQYF
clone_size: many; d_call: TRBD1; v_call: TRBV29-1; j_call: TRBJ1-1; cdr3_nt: TGCAGCGTTGTGGGACAGTACACTGAAGCTTTCTTT; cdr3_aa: CSVVGQYTEAFF
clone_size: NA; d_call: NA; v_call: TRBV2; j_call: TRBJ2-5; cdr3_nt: TGTGCCGGAACGACTGCTCTAGAGATCCAGTACTTC; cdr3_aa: CAGTTALEIQYF
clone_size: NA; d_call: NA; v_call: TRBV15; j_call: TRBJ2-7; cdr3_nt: TGTGCCACCAGTGATGCAGGGCCGGGCTACGAGCAGTACTTC; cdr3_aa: CATSDAGPGYEQYF
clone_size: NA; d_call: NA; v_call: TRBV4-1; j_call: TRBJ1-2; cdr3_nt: TGCGCCAGCAGCCCTGTCGTTATCCATGGCTACACCTTC; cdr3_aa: CASSPVVIHGYTF
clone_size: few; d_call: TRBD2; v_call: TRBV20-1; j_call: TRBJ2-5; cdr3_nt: TGCAGTGCTAGAGAGCTAGCGGGGATTGAGACCCAGTACTTC; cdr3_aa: CSARELAGIETQYF
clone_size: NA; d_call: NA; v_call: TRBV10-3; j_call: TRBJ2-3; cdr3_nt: TGTGCCATCAGAGCCGAAGGCGACCGGAGCACAGATACGCAGTATTTT; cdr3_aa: CAIRAEGDRSTDTQYF
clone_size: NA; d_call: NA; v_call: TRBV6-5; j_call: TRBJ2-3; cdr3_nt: TGTGCCAGCAGTTACTCAACCAGCCGTCCAGATACGCAGTATTTT; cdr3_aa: CASSYSTSRPDTQYF
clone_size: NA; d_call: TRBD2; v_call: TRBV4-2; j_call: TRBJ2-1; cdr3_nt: TGTGCCAGCAGCCAAGATGCGGGGGGGGCCCTAGGAATGTTCTTC; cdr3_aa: CASSQDAGGALGMFF
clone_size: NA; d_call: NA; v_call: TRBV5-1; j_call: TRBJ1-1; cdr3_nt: TGCGCCAGCAGGGCCAGGGAGAACACTGAAGCTTTCTTT; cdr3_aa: CASRARENTEAFF
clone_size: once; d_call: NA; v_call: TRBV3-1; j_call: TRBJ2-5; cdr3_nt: TGTGCCAGCAGCCACGAGGACGGTAGGGGGGAGACCCAGTACTTC; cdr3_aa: CASSHEDGRGETQYF
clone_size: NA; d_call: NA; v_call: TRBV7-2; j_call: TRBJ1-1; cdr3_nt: TGTGCCAGCACCTTTAGTAGTTCGGAGACTGAAGCTTTCTTT; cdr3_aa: CASTFSSSETEAFF
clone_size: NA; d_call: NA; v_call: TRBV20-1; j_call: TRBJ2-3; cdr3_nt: TGCAGTGCTAGGGGCCCCAGTCTAGATACGCAGTATTTT; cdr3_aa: CSARGPSLDTQYF
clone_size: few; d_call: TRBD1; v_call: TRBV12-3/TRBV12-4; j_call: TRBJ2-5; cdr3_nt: TGTGCCAGCAGTTTAAGACAGGGAGTTCAAGAGACCCAGTACTTC; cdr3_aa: CASSLRQGVQETQYF
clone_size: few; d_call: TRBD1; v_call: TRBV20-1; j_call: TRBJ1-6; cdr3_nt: TGCAGTGCTAGCCGACAGGGAGGCAATTCACCCCTCCACTTT; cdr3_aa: CSASRQGGNSPLHF
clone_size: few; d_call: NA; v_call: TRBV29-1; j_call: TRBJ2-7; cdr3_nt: TGCAGCGTTTCCCCGACAGGCCCCTACGAGCAGTACTTC; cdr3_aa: CSVSPTGPYEQYF
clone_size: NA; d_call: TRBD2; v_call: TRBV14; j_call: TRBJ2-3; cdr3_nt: TGTGCCAGCAGCCAATCTAGCGGCCCGTTCAGCACAGATACGCAGTATTTT; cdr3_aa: CASSQSSGPFSTDTQYF
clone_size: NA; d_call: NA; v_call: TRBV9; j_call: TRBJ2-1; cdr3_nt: TGTGCCAGCAGCGTAGAGTGGGGTGAGGCTTCTGAGCAGTTCTTC; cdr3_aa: CASSVEWGEASEQFF
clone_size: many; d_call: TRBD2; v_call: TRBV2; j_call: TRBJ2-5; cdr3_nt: TGTGCCACCTGTAGCGGGACGGAGGAGACCCAGTACTTC; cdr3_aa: CATCSGTEETQYF
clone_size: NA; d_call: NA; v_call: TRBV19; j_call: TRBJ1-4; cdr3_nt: TGTGCCAGTAGTTTGACTTGGGACACTAATGAAAAACTGTTTTTT; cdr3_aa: CASSLTWDTNEKLFF
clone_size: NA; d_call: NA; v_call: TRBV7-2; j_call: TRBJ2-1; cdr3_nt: TGTGCCAGCAGCTTCAAGTTGAGCTCCTACAATGAGCAGTTCTTC; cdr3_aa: CASSFKLSSYNEQFF
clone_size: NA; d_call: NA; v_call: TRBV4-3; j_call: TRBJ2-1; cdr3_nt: TGCGCCAGCAGCCCCTTGACAGTTCCCGGCAATGAGCAGTTCTTC; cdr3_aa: CASSPLTVPGNEQFF
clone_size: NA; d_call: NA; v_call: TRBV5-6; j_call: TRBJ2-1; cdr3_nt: TGTGCCAGCAGCTTCGTAGGACGGCACAATGAGCAGTTCTTC; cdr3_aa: CASSFVGRHNEQFF
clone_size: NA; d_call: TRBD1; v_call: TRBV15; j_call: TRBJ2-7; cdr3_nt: TGTGCCACCAGCAGTGGACAGGGGATAGACGAGCAGTACTTC; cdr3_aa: CATSSGQGIDEQYF
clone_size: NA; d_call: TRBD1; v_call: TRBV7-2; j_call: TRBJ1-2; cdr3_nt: TGTGCCAGCAGCTTCACCGGGACAGGCTATGGAGGCTACACCTTC; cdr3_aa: CASSFTGTGYGGYTF
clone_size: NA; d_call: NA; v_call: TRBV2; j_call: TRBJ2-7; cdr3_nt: TGTGCCAGCAGTAGAGACAGGCCGTCGGTCTACCAGCAGTACTTC; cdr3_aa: CASSRDRPSVYQQYF
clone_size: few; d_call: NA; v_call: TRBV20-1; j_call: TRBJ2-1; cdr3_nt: TGCAGTGCTAGAGACAATCCTGGACCATTCGAGCAGTTCTTC; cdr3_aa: CSARDNPGPFEQFF